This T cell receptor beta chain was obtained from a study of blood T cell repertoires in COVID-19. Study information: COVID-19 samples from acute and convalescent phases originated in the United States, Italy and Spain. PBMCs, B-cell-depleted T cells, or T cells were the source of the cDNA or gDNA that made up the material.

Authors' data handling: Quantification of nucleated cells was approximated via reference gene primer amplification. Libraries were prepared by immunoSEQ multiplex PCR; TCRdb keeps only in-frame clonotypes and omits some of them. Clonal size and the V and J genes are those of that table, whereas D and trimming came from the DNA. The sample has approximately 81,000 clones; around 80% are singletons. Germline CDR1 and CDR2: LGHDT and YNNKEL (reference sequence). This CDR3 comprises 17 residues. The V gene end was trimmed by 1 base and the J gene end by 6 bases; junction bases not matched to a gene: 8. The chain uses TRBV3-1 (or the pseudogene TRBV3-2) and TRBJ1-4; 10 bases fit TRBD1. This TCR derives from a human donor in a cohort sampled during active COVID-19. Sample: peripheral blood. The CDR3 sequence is CASSQGIYGTGDEKLFF. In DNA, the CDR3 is TGTGCCAGCAGCCAAGGTATTTACGGGACAGGGGATGAAAAACTGTTTTTT.